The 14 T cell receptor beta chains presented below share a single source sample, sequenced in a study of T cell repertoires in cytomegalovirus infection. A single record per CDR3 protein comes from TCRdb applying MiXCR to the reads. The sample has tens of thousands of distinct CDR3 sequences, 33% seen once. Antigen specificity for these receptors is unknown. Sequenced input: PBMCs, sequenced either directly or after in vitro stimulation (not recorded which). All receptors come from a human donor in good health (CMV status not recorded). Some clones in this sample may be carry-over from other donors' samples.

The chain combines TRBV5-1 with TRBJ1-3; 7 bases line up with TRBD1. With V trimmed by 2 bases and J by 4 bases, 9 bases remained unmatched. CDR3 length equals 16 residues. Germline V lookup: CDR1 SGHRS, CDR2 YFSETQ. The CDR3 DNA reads TGCGCCAGCAGCTTAACAGGGGAGATAAGGGGAAACACCATATATTTT. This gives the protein CASSLTGEIRGNTIYF.

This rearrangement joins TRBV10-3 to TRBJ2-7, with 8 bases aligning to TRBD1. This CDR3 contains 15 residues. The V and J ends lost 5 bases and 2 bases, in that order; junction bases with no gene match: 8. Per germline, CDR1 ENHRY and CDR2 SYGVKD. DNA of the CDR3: TGTGCCATCAGTCCTTTCGACAGGGGAACCTACGAGCAGTACTTC. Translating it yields CAISPFDRGTYEQYF.

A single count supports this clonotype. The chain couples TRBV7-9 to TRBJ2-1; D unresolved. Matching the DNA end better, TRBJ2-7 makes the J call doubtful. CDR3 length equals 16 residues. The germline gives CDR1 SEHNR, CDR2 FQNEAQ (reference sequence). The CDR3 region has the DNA TGTGCCAGCAGTTTAATTGGGGTGAGCTCCTACAATGAGCAGTACTTC. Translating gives CASSLIGVSSYNEQYF.

The CDR3 loop reads CASQTWDRVNEQFF. DNA of the CDR3: TGTGCCAGCCAAACCTGGGACAGGGTCAATGAGCAGTTCTTC. The chain links TRBV6-1 to TRBJ2-1, with 9 bases that match TRBD1. This CDR3 is built from 14 residues. Trimming took 8 bases from V and 6 from J; bases not matched to a gene: 8. The V gene's germline CDR1 is MNHNS and CDR2 SASEGT.

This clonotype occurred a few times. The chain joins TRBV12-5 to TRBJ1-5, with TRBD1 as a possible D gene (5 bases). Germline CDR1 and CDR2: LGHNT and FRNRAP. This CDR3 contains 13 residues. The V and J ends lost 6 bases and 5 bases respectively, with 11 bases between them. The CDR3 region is CASGGGRDQPQHF. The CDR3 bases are TGTGCTAGTGGGGGCGGCAGGGATCAGCCCCAGCATTTT. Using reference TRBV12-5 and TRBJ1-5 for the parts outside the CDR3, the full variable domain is DARVTQTPRHKVTEMGQEVTMRCQPILGHNTVFWYRQTMMQGLELLAYFRNRAPLDDSGMPKDRFSAEMPDATLATLKIQPSEPRDSAVYFCASGGGRDQPQHFGDGTRLSIL.

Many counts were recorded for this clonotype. In nucleotides, the CDR3 is TGTGCCAGTGGGACTAGCGGGGGCACCGGGGAGCTGTTTTTT. Translated: CASGTSGGTGELFF. This rearrangement joins TRBV6-2 or TRBV6-3 to TRBJ2-2; 14 bases fit TRBD2. V dropped 9 bases and J dropped 4; count of bases not matched to a gene: 1. The CDR3 has 14 residues. Germline CDR1 is MNHEY and CDR2 is SVGEGT.

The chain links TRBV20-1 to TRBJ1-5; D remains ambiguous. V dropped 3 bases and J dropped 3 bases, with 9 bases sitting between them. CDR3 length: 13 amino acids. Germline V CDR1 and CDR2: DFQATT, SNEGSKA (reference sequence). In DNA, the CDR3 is TGCAGTGCTAGCGCCGACGTCAATCAGCCCCAGCATTTT. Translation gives CSASADVNQPQHF.

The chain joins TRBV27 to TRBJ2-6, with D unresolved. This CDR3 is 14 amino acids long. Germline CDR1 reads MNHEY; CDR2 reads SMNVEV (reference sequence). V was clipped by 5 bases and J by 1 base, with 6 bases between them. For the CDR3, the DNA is TGTGCCAGCAGTCTCCAATCTGGGGCCAACGTCCTGACTTTC. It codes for CASSLQSGANVLTF.

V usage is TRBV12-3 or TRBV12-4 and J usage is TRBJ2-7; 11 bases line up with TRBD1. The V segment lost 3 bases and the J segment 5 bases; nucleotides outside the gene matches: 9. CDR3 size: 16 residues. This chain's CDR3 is CASSFARTGGPDEQYF. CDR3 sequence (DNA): TGTGCCAGCAGTTTCGCCCGGACAGGGGGCCCAGACGAGCAGTACTTC.

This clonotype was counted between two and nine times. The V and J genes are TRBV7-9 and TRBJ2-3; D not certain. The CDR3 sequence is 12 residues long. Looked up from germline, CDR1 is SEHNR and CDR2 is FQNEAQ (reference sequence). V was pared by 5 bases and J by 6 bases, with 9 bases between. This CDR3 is CASSPGADTQYF. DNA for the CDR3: TGTGCCAGCAGCCCCGGCGCCGATACGCAGTATTTT.

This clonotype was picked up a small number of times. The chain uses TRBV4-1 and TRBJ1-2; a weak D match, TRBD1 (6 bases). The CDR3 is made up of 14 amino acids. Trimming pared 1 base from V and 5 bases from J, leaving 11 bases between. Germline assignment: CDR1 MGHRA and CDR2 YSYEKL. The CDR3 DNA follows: TGCGCCAGCAGCCAAGGAATACAGGGTTATGGCTACACCTTC. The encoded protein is CASSQGIQGYGYTF.

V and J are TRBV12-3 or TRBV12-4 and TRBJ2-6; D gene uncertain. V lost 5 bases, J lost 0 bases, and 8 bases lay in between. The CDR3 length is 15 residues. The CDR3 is CASSPSYSGANVLTF. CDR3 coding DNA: TGTGCCAGCAGTCCAAGTTACTCTGGGGCCAACGTCCTGACTTTC.

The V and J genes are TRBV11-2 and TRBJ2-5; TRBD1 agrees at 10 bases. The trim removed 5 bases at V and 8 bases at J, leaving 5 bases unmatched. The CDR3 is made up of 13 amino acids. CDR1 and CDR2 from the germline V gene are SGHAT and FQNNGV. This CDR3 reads CASSEGQGNTQYF. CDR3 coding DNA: TGTGCCAGCAGCGAGGGACAGGGGAATACCCAGTACTTC.

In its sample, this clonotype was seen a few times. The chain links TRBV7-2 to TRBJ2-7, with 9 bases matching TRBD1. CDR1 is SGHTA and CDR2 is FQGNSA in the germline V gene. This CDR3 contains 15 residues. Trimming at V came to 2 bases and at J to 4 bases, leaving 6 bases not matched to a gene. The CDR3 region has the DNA TGTGCCAGCAGCTTACCGGGACAGGGTTTTTACGAGCAGTACTTC. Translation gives CASSLPGQGFYEQYF.